What follows are 22 T cell receptor beta chains derived from one specimen sequenced in a study of blood T cell repertoires in COVID-19 (TCRdb year 2020). Library generation was performed with the immunoSEQ multiplex PCR assay. TCRdb holds this immuneACCESS table with in-frame rearrangements only. Some clones are missing; in checked studies, unresolved V genes explain under half, and the rest has no known cause. Across this sample there are about 240,000 clones, with approximately 86% seen only once. Of the sample, 3.3% falls within the top ten clones. Specimen: PBMCs or T cells enriched from blood (not recorded which). The receptors derive from a woman aged 35 to 49 with acute COVID-19.

The CDR3 loop is CATSTLSGTGISEQYF. In DNA, the CDR3 is TGTGCCACCAGTACCTTATCCGGGACAGGGATATCCGAGCAGTACTTC. The chain couples TRBV15 to TRBJ2-7; 9 nucleotides line up with TRBD1. The V segment lost 6 bases and the J segment 6 bases; nucleotides outside the gene matches: 15. Germline CDR1 reads LNHNV; CDR2 reads YYDKDF (reference sequence). There are 16 residues in the CDR3.

The chain recombines TRBV23-1 with TRBJ2-7; D is perhaps TRBD2 (6 bases). TRBV23-1 is an ORF for which the function is uncertain. The V gene lost 3 bases and the J gene lost 2 bases, with 14 bases spanning the gap. This CDR3 comprises 15 residues. The CDR3 reads CASSHRGYYTYEQYF. DNA of the CDR3: TGCGCCAGCAGTCACCGGGGGTACTACACCTACGAGCAGTACTTC.

This clone was picked up one time. The chain recombines TRBV3-1 (or the pseudogene TRBV3-2) with TRBJ2-2; 8 positions agree with TRBD2. CDR3 length: 15 residues. CDR1 LGHDT and CDR2 YNNKEL come from the germline V gene (reference sequence). The CDR3 is CPPPKRPGGGGELFF. The CDR3 DNA follows: TGTCCCCCCCCCAAACGGCCCGGGGGGGGCGGGGAGCTGTTTTTT.

The chain links TRBV2 to TRBJ1-2; D remains ambiguous. The CDR3 is 15 residues long. The V gene lost 2 bases and the J gene lost 4 bases, with 14 bases spanning the gap. CDR1 and CDR2 (germline): SNHLY, FYNNEI. The CDR3 here is CASSEYRHEGYGYTF. The CDR3, as DNA: TGTGCCAGCAGTGAATACCGACACGAAGGCTATGGCTACACCTTC.

V gene TRBV7-9 combines with J gene TRBJ2-1; D might be TRBD1 (6 bases). The CDR3 has 14 residues. In germline, CDR1 is SEHNR, CDR2 FQNEAQ (reference sequence). V was clipped by 3 bases and J by 4 bases, with 10 bases between them. CDR3 nucleotides: TGTGCCAGCAGCTTCACGACAGGATACAATGAGCAGTTCTTC. This sequence encodes CASSFTTGYNEQFF.

V gene TRBV27 combines with J gene TRBJ1-1; 7 bases match TRBD1. The CDR3 spans 17 residues. Germline CDR1 reads MNHEY; CDR2 reads SMNVEV (reference sequence). V was pared by 5 bases and J by 5 bases, with 17 bases of the junction left unmatched. For the CDR3, the DNA is TGTGCCAGCAGTCAAGACCTAATAGGGGGCGCATGGACTGAAGCTTTCTTT. Its protein product is CASSQDLIGGAWTEAFF.

This clone appeared a few times. The genes are TRBV7-3 and TRBJ1-1, with 8 bases identical to TRBD1. This CDR3 is built from 15 residues. Trimming took 5 bases from V and 7 from J; bases not matched to a gene: 12. Germline CDR1 reads SGHTA; CDR2 reads FQGTGA. The CDR3 loop is CASSPGWQGANEAFF. The CDR3 nucleotides are TGTGCCAGCAGCCCCGGGTGGCAGGGGGCTAATGAAGCTTTCTTT.

This sequence joins TRBV7-3 and TRBJ1-2, with D maybe TRBD1 (6 bases). Germline V gene sequence: CDR1 SGHTA, CDR2 FQGTGA. CDR3 length equals 13 residues. Trimming took 2 bases from V and 6 from J, leaving 10 bases between them. In DNA form, the CDR3 reads TGTGCCAGCAGCTTAGGGCAGGGGAATGGCTACACCTTC. It is translated as CASSLGQGNGYTF.

This chain links TRBV7-2 with TRBJ2-6; 7 bases are a match to TRBD1. With V trimmed by 5 bases and J by 2 bases, 3 bases remained unmatched. Germline lookup yields CDR1 SGHTA and CDR2 FQGNSA. This CDR3 has 15 residues. The CDR3 coding sequence is TGTGCCAGCAGCCTAGACAGGGCTGGGGCCAACGTCCTGACTTTC. Translated: CASSLDRAGANVLTF.

The chain couples TRBV7-2 to TRBJ1-2; D is uncertain. CDR1 and CDR2 (germline): SGHTA, FQGNSA. Trimming removed 1 base at V and 3 bases at J, with 12 bases between. CDR3 length: 15 amino acids. CDR3 region: CASSLGAATDYGYTF. The CDR3 nucleotides are TGTGCCAGCAGCTTAGGGGCAGCCACTGACTATGGCTACACCTTC.

The chain recombines TRBV4-2 with TRBJ2-1; TRBD2 matches at 11 bases. Germline CDR1 reads LGHNA; CDR2 reads YNFKEQ. The CDR3 loop spans 17 amino acids. The V and J ends lost 0 bases and 4 bases, in that order; junction bases with no gene match: 5. DNA of the CDR3: TGTGCCAGCAGCCAAGAGGGTCGGACTAGCGGGTACAATGAGCAGTTCTTC. Protein: CASSQEGRTSGYNEQFF.

The chain carries TRBV29-1 and TRBJ1-2, with D uncertain. CDR1 is SQVTM and CDR2 is ANQGSEA in the germline V gene. V lost 7 bases and J 3 bases, leaving 9 bases between the germline ends. The CDR3 length is 11 residues. CDR3: CSAYSDYGYTF. In DNA, the CDR3 is TGCAGCGCCTACAGTGACTATGGCTACACCTTC.

The chain links TRBV7-8 to TRBJ1-2; D not resolved. Germline CDR1 SGHVS, CDR2 FQNEAQ. Trimming pared 1 base from V and 0 bases from J, leaving 6 bases between. The CDR3 length is 14 residues. CDR3 coding DNA: TGTGCCAGCAGCTTAGGAGGCGCTAACTATGGCTACACCTTC. Translation gives CASSLGGANYGYTF.

The chain uses TRBV10-3 and TRBJ2-1, with a tentative D call TRBD2 (6 bases). CDR3 length: 14 amino acids. Germline lookup yields CDR1 ENHRY and CDR2 SYGVKD. Trimming took off 1 base at V and 7 bases at J, with 11 bases between the two ends. Written as DNA, the CDR3 is TGTGCCATCAGTGAGTTTGGGGAGGAGAATGAGCAGTTCTTC. Translation: CAISEFGEENEQFF.

The J gene is TRBJ1-1, the V gene TRBV27, with D possibly matching TRBD1 (5 bases). Trimming pared 5 bases from V and 1 base from J, leaving 14 bases between. This CDR3 spans 15 amino acids. Germline CDR1 reads MNHEY; CDR2 reads SMNVEV (reference sequence). CDR3 loop: CASSRAGSGNTEAFF. The CDR3 nucleotides are TGTGCCAGCAGTCGAGCAGGGTCAGGGAACACTGAAGCTTTCTTT.

The V call is TRBV11-3, the J call TRBJ1-2, with D possibly TRBD1 on 6 matching bases. Trimming removed 5 bases from V and 4 bases from J, with 20 bases in between. The length of the CDR3 is 16 residues. Per the germline V gene, CDR1 is SGHNT and CDR2 is YENEEA. DNA for the CDR3: TGTGCCAGCAGCAGTCGTGACAGGTCACAGAGCTATGGCTACACCTTC. It specifies CASSSRDRSQSYGYTF.

The chain recombines TRBV30 with TRBJ2-1; D is unresolved. V gave up 6 bases and J gave up 4 bases, with 13 bases separating them. CDR3 length equals 13 residues. CDR1 is GTSNPN and CDR2 is SVGIG in the germline V gene (reference sequence). CDR3 residues: CACRLENYNEQFF. Here the CDR3 DNA reads TGTGCCTGCCGACTGGAAAATTACAATGAGCAGTTCTTC.

On this clone: A junction end diverges from the germline sequence, so it may reflect a read error. The V call is TRBV27, the J call TRBJ2-3, with 9 bases identical to TRBD2. CDR1 is MNHEY and CDR2 is SMNVEV in the germline V gene (reference sequence). CDR3 size: 21 residues. DNA of the CDR3: TGTGCCAGCAGTCTATCCCCCCCGGGCCGGCTAGCGGGATCTAGCACAGATACGCAGTATTTT. It specifies CASSLSPPGRLAGSSTDTQYF.

The chain combines TRBV10-1 with TRBJ1-3; 8 bases are a match to TRBD1. The ends lost 9 bases at V and 7 bases at J; junction bases unmatched: 8. This CDR3 has 13 residues. CDR1 WNHNN and CDR2 SYGVQD come from the germline V gene (reference sequence). Here the CDR3 DNA reads TGCGCCAGGAGGACAGGGAAAGGTAACACCATATATTTT. Translating it yields CARRTGKGNTIYF.

The genes are TRBV6-5 and TRBJ1-5; 9 nucleotides match TRBD1. Losses at the gene ends were 6 bases for V and 6 bases for J; bases not matched to a gene: 6. Germline V gene data show CDR1 as MNHEY and CDR2 as SVGAGI. The CDR3 spans 14 residues. The CDR3 DNA is TGTGCCAGCAGCCCGGGACAGGGACTTCAGCCCCAGCATTTT. It yields the protein CASSPGQGLQPQHF.

The chain joins TRBV19 to TRBJ1-6; TRBD1 aligns across 9 bases. V lost 6 bases to trimming and J lost 11 bases; unmatched junction nucleotides: 8. Germline V gene data show CDR1 as LNHDA and CDR2 as SQIVND (reference sequence). CDR3 length equals 14 residues. CDR3 amino acids: CASRTGQGLTPLHF. The CDR3 DNA is TGTGCCAGTAGAACGGGACAGGGATTGACACCCCTCCACTTT.

This chain uses TRBV19 with TRBJ1-4; 9 bases are a match to TRBD1. Looked up from germline, CDR1 is LNHDA and CDR2 is SQIVND (reference sequence). The CDR3 runs to 15 residues. Losses at the gene ends were 6 bases for V and 8 bases for J; bases not matched to a gene: 10. CDR3 residues: CASSRSGTGREKLFF. For the CDR3, the DNA is TGTGCCAGTAGCCGTTCCGGGACAGGGAGGGAAAAACTGTTTTTT.